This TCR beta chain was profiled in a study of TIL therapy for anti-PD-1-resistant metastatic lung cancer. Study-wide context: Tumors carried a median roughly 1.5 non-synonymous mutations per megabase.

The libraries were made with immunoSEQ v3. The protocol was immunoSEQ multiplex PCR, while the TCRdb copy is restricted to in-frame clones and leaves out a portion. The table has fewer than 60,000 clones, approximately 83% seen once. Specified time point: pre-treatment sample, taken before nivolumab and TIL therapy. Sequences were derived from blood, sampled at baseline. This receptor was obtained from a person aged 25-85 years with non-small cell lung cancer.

The CDR3 is CASSPTGTEQYF. The CDR3 DNA sequence: TGTGCCAGCAGTCCTACAGGTACCGAGCAGTACTTC. The chain uses TRBV7-2 and TRBJ2-7, with TRBD1 as a possible D gene (5 bases). There are 12 residues in the CDR3. Trimming stripped 6 bases from V and 6 bases from J, with 12 bases between. Germline V gene lookup returns CDR1 SGHTA and CDR2 FQGNSA.